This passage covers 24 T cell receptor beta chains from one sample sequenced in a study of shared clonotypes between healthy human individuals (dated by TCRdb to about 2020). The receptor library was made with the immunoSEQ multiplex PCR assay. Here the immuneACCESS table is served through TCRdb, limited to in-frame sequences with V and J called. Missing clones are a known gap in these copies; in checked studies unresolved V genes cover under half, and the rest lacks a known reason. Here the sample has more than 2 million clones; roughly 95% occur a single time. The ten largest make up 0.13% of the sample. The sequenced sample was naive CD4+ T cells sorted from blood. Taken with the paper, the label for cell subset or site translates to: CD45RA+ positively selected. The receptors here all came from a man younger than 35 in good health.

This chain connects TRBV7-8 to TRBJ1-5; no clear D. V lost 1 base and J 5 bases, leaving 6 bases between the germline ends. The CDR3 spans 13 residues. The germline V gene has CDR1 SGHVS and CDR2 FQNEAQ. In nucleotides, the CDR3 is TGTGCCAGCAGCTTAGTCGGGGATCAGCCCCAGCATTTT. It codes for CASSLVGDQPQHF.

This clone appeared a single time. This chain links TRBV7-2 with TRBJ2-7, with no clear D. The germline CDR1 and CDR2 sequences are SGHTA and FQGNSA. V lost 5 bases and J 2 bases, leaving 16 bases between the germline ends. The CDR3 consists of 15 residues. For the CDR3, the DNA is TGTGCCAGCAGCGATCAAGGGCTAGTGGCCTACGAGCAGTACTTC. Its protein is CASSDQGLVAYEQYF. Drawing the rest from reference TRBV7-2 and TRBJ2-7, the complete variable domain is GAGVSQSPSNKVTEKGKDVELRCDPISGHTALYWYRQSLGQGLEFLIYFQGNSAPDKSGLPSDRFSAERTGGSVSTLTIQRTQQEDSAVYLCASSDQGLVAYEQYFGPGTRLTVT.

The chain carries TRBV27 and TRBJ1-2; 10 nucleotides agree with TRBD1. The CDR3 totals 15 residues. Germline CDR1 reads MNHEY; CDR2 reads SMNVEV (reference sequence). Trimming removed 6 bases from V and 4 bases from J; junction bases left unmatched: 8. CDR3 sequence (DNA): TGTGCCAGCAGGATCGCCGGGACAGGGGTCTATGGCTACACCTTC. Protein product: CASRIAGTGVYGYTF.

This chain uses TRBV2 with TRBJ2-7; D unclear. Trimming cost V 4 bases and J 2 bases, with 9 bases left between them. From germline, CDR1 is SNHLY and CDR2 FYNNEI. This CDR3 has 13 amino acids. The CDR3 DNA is TGTGCCAGCAGTGTAACGCAGACCTACGAGCAGTACTTC. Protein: CASSVTQTYEQYF.

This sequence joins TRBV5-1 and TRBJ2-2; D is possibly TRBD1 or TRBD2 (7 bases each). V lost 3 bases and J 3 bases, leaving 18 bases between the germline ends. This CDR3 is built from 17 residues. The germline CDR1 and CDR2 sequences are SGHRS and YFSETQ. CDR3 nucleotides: TGCGCCAGCAGCTCTTTAGGCCCAGGGGGGGACACCGGGGAGCTGTTTTTT. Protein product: CASSSLGPGGDTGELFF.

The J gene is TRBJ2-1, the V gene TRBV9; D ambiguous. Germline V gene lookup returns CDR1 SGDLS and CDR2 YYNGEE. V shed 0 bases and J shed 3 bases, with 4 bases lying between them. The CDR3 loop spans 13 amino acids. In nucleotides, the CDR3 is TGTGCCAGCAGCGTAGAGGACTACAATGAGCAGTTCTTC. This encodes CASSVEDYNEQFF.

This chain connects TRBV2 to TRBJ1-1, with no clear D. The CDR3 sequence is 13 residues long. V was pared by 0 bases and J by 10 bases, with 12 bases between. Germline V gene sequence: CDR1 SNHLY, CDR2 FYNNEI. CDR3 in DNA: TGTGCCAGCAGTGAAGCGCTTCCGATAGGAGCTTTCTTT. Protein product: CASSEALPIGAFF. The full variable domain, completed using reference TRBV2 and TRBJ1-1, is EPEVTQTPSHQVTQMGQEVILRCVPISNHLYFYWYRQILGQKVEFLVSFYNNEISEKSEIFDDQFSVERPDGSNFTLKIRSTKLEDSAMYFCASSEALPIGAFFGQGTRLTVV.

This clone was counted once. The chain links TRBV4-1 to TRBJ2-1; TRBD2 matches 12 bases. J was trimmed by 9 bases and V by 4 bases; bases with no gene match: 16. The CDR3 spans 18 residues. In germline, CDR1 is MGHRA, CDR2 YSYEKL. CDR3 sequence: CASSPSSGGAGVDREQFF. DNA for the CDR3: TGCGCCAGCAGCCCCTCTAGCGGGGGGGCCGGCGTGGATCGTGAGCAGTTCTTC.

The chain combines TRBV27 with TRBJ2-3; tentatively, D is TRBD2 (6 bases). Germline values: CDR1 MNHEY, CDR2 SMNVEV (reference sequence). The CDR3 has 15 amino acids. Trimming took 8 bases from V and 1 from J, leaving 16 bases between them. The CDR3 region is CASAQRETGTDTQYF. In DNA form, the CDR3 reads TGTGCCAGCGCCCAACGGGAGACAGGCACAGATACGCAGTATTTT.

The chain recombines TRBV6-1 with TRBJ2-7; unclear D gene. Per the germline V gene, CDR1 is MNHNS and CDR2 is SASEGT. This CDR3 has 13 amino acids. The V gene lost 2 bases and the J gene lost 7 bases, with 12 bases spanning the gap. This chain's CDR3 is CASSETVRWEQYF. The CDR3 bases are TGTGCCAGCAGTGAAACTGTCCGGTGGGAGCAGTACTTC.

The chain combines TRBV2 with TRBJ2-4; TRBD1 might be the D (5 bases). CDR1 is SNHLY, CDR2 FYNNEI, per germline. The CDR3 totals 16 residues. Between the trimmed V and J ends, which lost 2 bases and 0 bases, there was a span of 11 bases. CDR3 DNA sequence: TGTGCCAGCAGTGAATCAGGGTCTATAGCCAAAAACATTCAGTACTTC. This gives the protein CASSESGSIAKNIQYF.

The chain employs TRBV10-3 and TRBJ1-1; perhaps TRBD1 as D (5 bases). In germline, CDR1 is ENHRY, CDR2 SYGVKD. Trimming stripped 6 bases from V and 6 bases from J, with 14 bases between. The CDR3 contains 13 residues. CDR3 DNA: TGTGCCATCAGCCCTGCAAAACAGGCTGAAGCTTTCTTT. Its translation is CAISPAKQAEAFF.

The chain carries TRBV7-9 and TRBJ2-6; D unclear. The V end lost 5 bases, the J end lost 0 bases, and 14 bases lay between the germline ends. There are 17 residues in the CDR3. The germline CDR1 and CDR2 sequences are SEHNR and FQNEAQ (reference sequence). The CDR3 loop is CASSLGPRTSGANVLTF. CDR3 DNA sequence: TGTGCCAGCAGCCTCGGTCCGCGGACCTCTGGGGCCAACGTCCTGACTTTC. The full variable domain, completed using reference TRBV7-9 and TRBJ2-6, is DTGVSQNPRHKITKRGQNVTFRCDPISEHNRLYWYRQTLGQGPEFLTYFQNEAQLEKSRLLSDRFSAERPKGSFSTLEIQRTEQGDSAMYLCASSLGPRTSGANVLTFGAGSRLTVL.

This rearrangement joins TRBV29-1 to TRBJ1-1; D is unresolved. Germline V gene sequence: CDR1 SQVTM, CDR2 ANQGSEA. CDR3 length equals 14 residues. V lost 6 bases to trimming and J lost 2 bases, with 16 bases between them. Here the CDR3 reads CSVVTGSANTEAFF. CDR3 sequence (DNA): TGCAGCGTGGTCACCGGTTCAGCAAACACTGAAGCTTTCTTT.

DNA for the CDR3: TGTGCCAGCATCCTCCTCGACCGACGGATGAACACTGAAGCTTTCTTT. This translates into CASILLDRRMNTEAFF. V and J are TRBV28 and TRBJ1-1; D call uncertain. Germline CDR1 is MDHEN and CDR2 is SYDVKM. Deletions cut 7 bases from V and 0 bases from J, with 18 bases between. CDR3 length equals 16 residues.

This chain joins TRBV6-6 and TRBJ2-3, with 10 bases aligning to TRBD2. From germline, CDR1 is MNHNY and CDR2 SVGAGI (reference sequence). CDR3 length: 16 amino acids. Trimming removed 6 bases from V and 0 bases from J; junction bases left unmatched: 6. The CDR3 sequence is CASRPLAGASTDTQYF. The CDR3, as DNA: TGTGCCAGCAGACCGCTAGCGGGGGCTAGCACAGATACGCAGTATTTT.

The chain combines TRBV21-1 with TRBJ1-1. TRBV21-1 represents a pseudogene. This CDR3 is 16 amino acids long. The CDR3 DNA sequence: TGTGCCAGCAGCCACCGGACAGGGCGGGGGGCAGCTGAAGCTTTCTTT. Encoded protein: CASSHRTGRGAAEAFF.

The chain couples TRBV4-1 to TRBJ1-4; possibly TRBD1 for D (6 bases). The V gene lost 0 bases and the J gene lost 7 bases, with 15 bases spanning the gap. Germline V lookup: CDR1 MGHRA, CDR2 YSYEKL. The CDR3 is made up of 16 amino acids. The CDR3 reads CASSQDRGLPIEKLFF. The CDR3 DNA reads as TGCGCCAGCAGCCAAGACAGGGGATTACCCATTGAAAAACTGTTTTTT.

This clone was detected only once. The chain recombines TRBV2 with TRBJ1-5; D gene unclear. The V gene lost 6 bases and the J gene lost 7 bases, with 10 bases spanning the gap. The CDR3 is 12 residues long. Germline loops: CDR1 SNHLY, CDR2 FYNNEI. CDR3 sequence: CASSIRNQPQHF. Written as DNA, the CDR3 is TGTGCCAGCAGCATCAGGAACCAGCCCCAGCATTTT.

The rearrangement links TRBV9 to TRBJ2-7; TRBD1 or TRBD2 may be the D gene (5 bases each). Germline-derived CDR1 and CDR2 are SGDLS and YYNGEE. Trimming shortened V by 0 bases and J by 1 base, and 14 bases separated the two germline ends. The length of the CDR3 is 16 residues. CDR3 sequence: CASSVGGGIGSYEQYF. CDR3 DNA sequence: TGTGCCAGCAGCGTAGGTGGGGGAATAGGATCCTACGAGCAGTACTTC.

CDR3 sequence reads: CASSAAQGMNTEAFF. The CDR3 DNA follows: TGCGCCAGCAGCGCTGCACAGGGCATGAACACTGAAGCTTTCTTT. The chain combines TRBV5-1 with TRBJ1-1; D possibly corresponds to TRBD1 (6 bases). There are 15 residues in the CDR3. V gave up 4 bases and J gave up 0 bases, with 13 bases separating them. Per germline, CDR1 SGHRS and CDR2 YFSETQ.

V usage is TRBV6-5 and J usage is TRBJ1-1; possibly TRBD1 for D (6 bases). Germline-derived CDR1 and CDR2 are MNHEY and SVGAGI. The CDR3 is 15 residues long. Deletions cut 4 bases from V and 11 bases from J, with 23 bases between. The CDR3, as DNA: TGTGCCAGCAGTTCCTTGACAGGCGCTGAACCTGGGGCTTTCTTT. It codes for CASSSLTGAEPGAFF.

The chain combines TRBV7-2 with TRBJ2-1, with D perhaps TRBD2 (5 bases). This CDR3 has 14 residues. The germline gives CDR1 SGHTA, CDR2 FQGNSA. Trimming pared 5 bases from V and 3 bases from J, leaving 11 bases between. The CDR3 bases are TGTGCCAGCAGCCCGGAAGACTACTACAATGAGCAGTTCTTC. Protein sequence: CASSPEDYYNEQFF.

The CDR3 loop is CASSLAGSSYEQYF. Written as DNA, the CDR3 is TGTGCCAGCAGCTTGGCAGGGAGCTCCTACGAGCAGTACTTC. The rearrangement uses TRBV5-8 and TRBJ2-7, with D perhaps matching TRBD1 or TRBD2 (5 bases each). Germline values: CDR1 SGHTS, CDR2 YDEGEE. With 0 bases removed from V and 0 bases from J, the gap between germline ends came to 7 bases. The CDR3 is 14 residues long.